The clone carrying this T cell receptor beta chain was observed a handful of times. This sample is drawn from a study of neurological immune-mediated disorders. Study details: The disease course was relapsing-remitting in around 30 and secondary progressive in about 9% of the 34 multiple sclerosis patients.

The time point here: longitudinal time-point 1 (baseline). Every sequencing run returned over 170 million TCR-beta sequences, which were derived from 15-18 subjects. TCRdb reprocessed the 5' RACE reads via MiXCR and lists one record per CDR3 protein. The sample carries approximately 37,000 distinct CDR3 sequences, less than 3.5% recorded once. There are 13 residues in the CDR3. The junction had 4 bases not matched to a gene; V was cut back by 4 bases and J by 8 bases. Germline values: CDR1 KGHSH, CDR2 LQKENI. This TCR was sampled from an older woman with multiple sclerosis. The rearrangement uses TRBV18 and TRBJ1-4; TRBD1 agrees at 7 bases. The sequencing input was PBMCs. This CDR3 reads CASSRNRGEKLFF. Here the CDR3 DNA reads TGTGCCAGCTCACGAAACAGGGGCGAAAAACTGTTTTTT. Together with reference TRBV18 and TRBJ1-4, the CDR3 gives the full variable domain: NAGVMQNPRHLVRRRGQEARLRCSPMKGHSHVYWYRQLPEEGLKFMVYLQKENIIDESGMPKERFSAEFPKEGPSILRIQQVVRGDSAAYFCASSRNRGEKLFFGSGTQLSVL.